This record looks at one TCR beta chain sequence and its context. Its antigen is not known. PCR was performed a second time for about 7 to 12 cycles using a sample-barcoded 5' primer and a J-beta primer mix. TCRdb redid the calling of the 5' RACE reads with MiXCR, one entry per CDR3 protein. The sample records approximately 800,000 distinct CDR3 sequences, approximately 25% being singletons. The sample originates from a study of blood T cells in healthy people across ages. Unmatched junction bases numbered 7, after V lost 3 bases and J lost 7 bases. CDR1 SGHRS and CDR2 YFSETQ come from the germline V gene. The CDR3 is 16 amino acids. Whole-study results and caveats: Researchers deemed the diversity estimates from one million T cells underestimates. More naive CD4+ cells and higher diversity were found in long-lived than in aged donors.

The sample was also reused in another study, on T cells of mothers and their children. This second study says: Donation was provided by three healthy Caucasian mothers along with their six children. Mothers gave over 8.5 million TCR beta CDR3 reads each, and children about 3 million each.

The specimen was blood. The chain uses TRBV5-1 and TRBJ1-4, with 12 bases identical to TRBD1. The TCR originated in a boy under 18 in good health. CDR3 amino acids: CASSSPGTGGSEKLFF. DNA of the CDR3: TGCGCCAGCAGCTCCCCCGGGACAGGGGGCAGTGAAAAACTGTTTTTT.